This TCR beta chain was identified during a study of T cells in Graves' hyperthyroidism and ophthalmopathy. Looking at the study overall: Peripheral blood was taken when the disease was first diagnosed, before any treatment began.

This clonotype came up many times. Its matching antigen is unknown. TCR beta CDR3 sequences were amplified from RNA transcripts. First-round RT-PCR of the TCR CDR3 relied on the HTBI primer set. MiXCR, applied by TCRdb to the multiplex PCR reads, yields one record per CDR3 protein. The table includes fewer than 700,000 distinct CDR3 sequences, approximately 17% detected once. Germline V gives CDR1 SNHLY, CDR2 FYNNEI. This CDR3 is 17 amino acids long. After removal of 1 base from V and 1 base from J, the junction contained 7 bases not matched to a gene. Study-level findings and limits: Ophthalmopathy was identified by the model a median roughly six months ahead of onset.

The receptor was isolated from a young woman with Graves' ophthalmopathy. The sequenced sample was blood. The chain joins TRBV2 to TRBJ2-1; 7 nucleotides align to TRBD1. The CDR3, as DNA: TGTGCCAGCAGTGAAGATGGGGGACAGCTTTCCTACAATGAGCAGTTCTTC. This codes for CASSEDGGQLSYNEQFF. The full variable domain, completed using reference TRBV2 and TRBJ2-1, is EPEVTQTPSHQVTQMGQEVILRCVPISNHLYFYWYRQILGQKVEFLVSFYNNEISEKSEIFDDQFSVERPDGSNFTLKIRSTKLEDSAMYFCASSEDGGQLSYNEQFFGPGTRLTVL.